This record looks at one T cell receptor (beta chain) sequence and its context. The antigen is unknown. The germline V and J ends were trimmed by 8 bases and 2 bases, with 10 bases remaining between them. CDR3 length equals 13 residues. CDR1 and CDR2 from the germline V gene are WNHNN and SYGVQD (reference sequence). The data were obtained in a study of T cell responses to AZD1222 COVID-19 vaccine. Produced via immunoSEQ multiplex PCR; TCRdb's table is partial and in-frame only. The data hold 120,000 or so clones, with 88% observed a single time. Findings and caveats of the study: Reportedly, nearly half the spike-specific TCRs target unmutated variant regions. Only after the peak T cell response were repertoires sampled.

The input for sequencing was peripheral blood, taken on day 0 of AZD1222 vaccination. This sequence was found in an adult in good health. The chain combines TRBV10-1 with TRBJ2-1, with unresolved D. The CDR3 DNA reads as TGCGCCAGCTGGAACAGAGCCTACAATGAGCAGTTCTTC. Translating gives CASWNRAYNEQFF.